The rows below give T cell receptor beta chains drawn from one sample of a study of blood T cell repertoires in COVID-19. Some clones are missing from TCRdb's copy, which holds only in-frame ones; the method was immunoSEQ multiplex PCR. This sample has approximately 210,000 clones, with around 92% found just once. Sequencing was carried out using PBMCs or T cells enriched from blood (not recorded which). These receptors were taken from a woman aged 18-29 years who had recovered from COVID-19. CDR3s include the opening cysteine and the closing phenylalanine or tryptophan. D genes are given only for firm matches. The size field is filled for only some rows; it gives once, few, many or a size class.

CDR3nt	CDR3aa	v_gene	abundance	d_gene	j_gene
TGTGCCACCAGCAGAGAGGCCCCGACGGGGGCTTTCTTT	CATSREAPTGAFF	TRBV15	.	.	TRBJ1-1
TGTGCCAGCAGCTTCGGGACAGGGGTATTTGCTGGGGCCAACGTCCTGACTTTC	CASSFGTGVFAGANVLTF	TRBV7-2	few	TRBD1	TRBJ2-6
TGTGCCAGCAGCTTAGAACGGGGCAATCAGCCCCAGCATTTT	CASSLERGNQPQHF	TRBV11-2	.	.	TRBJ1-5
TGCAGCGTTCCCGACAGTCTAGGCACAGATACGCAGTATTTT	CSVPDSLGTDTQYF	TRBV29-1	.	.	TRBJ2-3
TGTGCCAGCTCACCGGGGACAGGATATTCGAATCAGCCCCAGCATTTT	CASSPGTGYSNQPQHF	TRBV18	once	TRBD1	TRBJ1-5
TGTGCCAGCTCACCAGGGGGCGCGAGGGAGACCCAGTACTTC	CASSPGGARETQYF	TRBV18	.	.	TRBJ2-5
TGTGCCAGCAGCGTAGGAGGTCGTAGCTCCTACAATGAGCAGTTCTTC	CASSVGGRSSYNEQFF	TRBV9	.	.	TRBJ2-1
TGCGCCAGCAGCTTGTCCGCGACAGGGGTCAACGAGCAGTACTTC	CASSLSATGVNEQYF	TRBV5-1	once	TRBD1	TRBJ2-7
TGCGCCAGCAGCTCGGGTTTTGCGGGGGGGCCTAGCTCCTACAATGAGCAGTTCTTC	CASSSGFAGGPSSYNEQFF	TRBV5-1	.	TRBD2	TRBJ2-1
TGTGCCAGCTCACCGGGGGGGTACGAGCAGTACTTC	CASSPGGYEQYF	TRBV18	.	TRBD2	TRBJ2-7
TGTGCCAGCAGTGGGACATCTAGCACAGATACGCAGTATTTT	CASSGTSSTDTQYF	TRBV6-6	.	.	TRBJ2-3
TGTGCCAGCAGCTCGGACAGTTATTCACCCCTCCACTTT	CASSSDSYSPLHF	TRBV7-3	.	.	TRBJ1-6
TGTGCCAGCAGTCCTAGCCTCGTCTTCAGGGGGCGCGGCTATGGCTACACCTTC	CASSPSLVFRGRGYGYTF	TRBV28	.	TRBD1	TRBJ1-2
TGTGCCAGCAGCTTAGGACAGAGCTATGGCTACACCTTC	CASSLGQSYGYTF	TRBV7-8	.	.	TRBJ1-2
TGTGCCAGCAGCTCTATCCTCCTAACCTTCGGGGGCTACGAGCAGTACTTC	CASSSILLTFGGYEQYF	TRBV7-3	.	.	TRBJ2-7
TGTGCCTGGAACTCAGGGAGCGGGGTGAGTCAGCCCCAGCATTTT	CAWNSGSGVSQPQHF	TRBV30	.	.	TRBJ1-5
TGTGCCAGCAGCGTAGAGGCAGGGATAACAAATTCACCCCTCCACTTT	CASSVEAGITNSPLHF	TRBV9	few	.	TRBJ1-6
TGTGCCAGCAGTCCACCGACAGGGGGCCCTAACTATGGCTACACCTTC	CASSPPTGGPNYGYTF	TRBV28	.	TRBD1	TRBJ1-2
TGTGCCAGTAGTCCTCGAGAGGCGTGGGTAACCCAGTACTTC	CASSPREAWVTQYF	TRBV19	few	.	TRBJ2-5
TGTGCCAGCAGCCGGGGGGTTGGCACTGAAGCTTTCTTT	CASSRGVGTEAFF	TRBV7-3	.	.	TRBJ1-1
TGCGCCAGCAGCGTGCCGGGACAGGGCACAGATACGCAGTATTTT	CASSVPGQGTDTQYF	TRBV5-1	once	TRBD1	TRBJ2-3
TGCAGCGTTGTCCTCCGGGACAGCAGCTCTGGGGCCAACGTCCTGACTTTC	CSVVLRDSSSGANVLTF	TRBV29-1	.	TRBD1	TRBJ2-6
TGCGCCAGCAGTGTTCGAGGGATCGCAACAGATACGCAGTATTTT	CASSVRGIATDTQYF	TRBV10-1	.	.	TRBJ2-3
TGTGCCAGCAGCCAAGGGTTAGGGGTTGAGGAGACCCAGTACTTC	CASSQGLGVEETQYF	TRBV14	.	.	TRBJ2-5
TGCGCCAGCAGCTTAAGACAGAGATCCTACGAGCAGTACTTC	CASSLRQRSYEQYF	TRBV5-1	.	.	TRBJ2-7
TGCAGCGTTGAGGGACGCGGGATTAACTATGGCTACACCTTC	CSVEGRGINYGYTF	TRBV29-1	.	.	TRBJ1-2
TGTGCCACCTCGACAGGGGGCGATCCGGGTGAGCAGTTCTTC	CATSTGGDPGEQFF	TRBV10-3	.	TRBD1	TRBJ2-1
TGTGCCAGCAGCCCGACAGGCAGGGACTCTGGAAACACCATATATTTT	CASSPTGRDSGNTIYF	TRBV9	.	.	TRBJ1-3
TGTGCCAGCAGCGCAGGGGTTCTCTACGAGCAGTACTTC	CASSAGVLYEQYF	TRBV7-8	.	.	TRBJ2-7
TGCGCCAGCAGCTTCCGGGACAGGGTGAACACTGAAGCTTTCTTT	CASSFRDRVNTEAFF	TRBV5-1	.	TRBD1	TRBJ1-1
TGTGCCATCAGCATACAGGGATACGAGCAGTACTTC	CAISIQGYEQYF	TRBV10-3	.	.	TRBJ2-7
TGTGCCAGCAGTTACTCAGCAGGGTCTGGAAACACCATATATTTT	CASSYSAGSGNTIYF	TRBV6-5	.	.	TRBJ1-3
TGCGCCAGCAGCCCCGGGGCTAGCGGGGCGAATGAGCAGTTCTTC	CASSPGASGANEQFF	TRBV5-1	.	TRBD2	TRBJ2-1